This entry describes one TCR beta chain. The antigen remains undetermined. The CDR3 is 13 residues long. Per germline, CDR1 MNHEY and CDR2 SVGAGI. Between the trimmed V and J ends, which lost 7 bases and 6 bases, there was a span of 13 bases. The data are from a study of T cell responses to AZD1222 COVID-19 vaccine. Overall study: Pooling covered second doses at about 4 or about 12 weeks. Study-level points and caveats: Targeting of unmutated variant regions was reportedly seen in nearly half of spike-specific TCRs.

Produced via immunoSEQ multiplex PCR; TCRdb's table is partial and in-frame only. Of tens of thousands of clones listed, 83% are singletons. Sequencing was performed on peripheral blood, taken on day 0 of AZD1222 vaccination. V is TRBV6-5 and J is TRBJ1-5; D unclear. This clonotype originated in an adult in good health. The CDR3 DNA is TGTGCCAGCAATTCCCGACCATTTCAGCCCCAGCATTTT. Translating it yields CASNSRPFQPQHF.